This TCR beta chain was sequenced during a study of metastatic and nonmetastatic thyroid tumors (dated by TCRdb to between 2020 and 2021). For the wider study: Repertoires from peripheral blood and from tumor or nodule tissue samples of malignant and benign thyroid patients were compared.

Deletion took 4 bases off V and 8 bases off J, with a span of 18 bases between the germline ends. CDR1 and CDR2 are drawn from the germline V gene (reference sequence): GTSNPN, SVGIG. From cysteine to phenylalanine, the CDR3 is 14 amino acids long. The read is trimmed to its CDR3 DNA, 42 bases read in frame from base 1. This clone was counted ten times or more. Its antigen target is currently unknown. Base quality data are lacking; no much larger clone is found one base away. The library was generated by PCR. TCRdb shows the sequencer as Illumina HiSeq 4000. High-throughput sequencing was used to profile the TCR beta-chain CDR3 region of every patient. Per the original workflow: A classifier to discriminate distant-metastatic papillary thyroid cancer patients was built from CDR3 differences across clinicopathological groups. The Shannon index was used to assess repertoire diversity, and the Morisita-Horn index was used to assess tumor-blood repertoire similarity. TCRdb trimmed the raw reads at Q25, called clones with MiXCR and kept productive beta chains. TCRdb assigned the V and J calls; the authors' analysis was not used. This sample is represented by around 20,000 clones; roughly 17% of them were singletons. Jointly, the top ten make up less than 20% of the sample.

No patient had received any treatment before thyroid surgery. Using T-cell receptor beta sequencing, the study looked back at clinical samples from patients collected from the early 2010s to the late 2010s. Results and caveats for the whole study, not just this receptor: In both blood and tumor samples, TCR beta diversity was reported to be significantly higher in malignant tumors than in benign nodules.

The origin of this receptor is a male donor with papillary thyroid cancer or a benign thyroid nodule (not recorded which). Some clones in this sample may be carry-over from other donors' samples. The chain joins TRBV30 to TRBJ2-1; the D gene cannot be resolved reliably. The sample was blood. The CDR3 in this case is CAWTWRFGVDEQFF. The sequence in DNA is TGTGCCTGGACGTGGAGATTCGGTGTCGATGAGCAGTTCTTC.